This TCR beta chain appears in the sequencing data of a study of T-cell memory formation after mild COVID-19. TCRdb reprocessed the 5' RACE reads with MiXCR, giving one entry per CDR3 protein. The table includes hundreds of thousands of distinct CDR3 sequences, 15% detected once. CDR1 KGHDR and CDR2 SFDVKD come from the germline V gene. The CDR3 runs 13 residues. V lost 7 bases and J 10 bases, leaving 18 bases between the germline ends. Material: PBMCs or a T cell subset sorted from them (not recorded which). The chain couples TRBV24-1 to TRBJ1-1; tentatively, D is TRBD1 (5 bases). The source is an adult woman who had mild COVID-19 (a few samples of this study predate the infection). Cell type and time point are not known. The CDR3 DNA sequence: TGTGCCACCAGCCCTGACACCGGGACCGGAGCTTTCTTT. Translating gives CATSPDTGTGAFF.